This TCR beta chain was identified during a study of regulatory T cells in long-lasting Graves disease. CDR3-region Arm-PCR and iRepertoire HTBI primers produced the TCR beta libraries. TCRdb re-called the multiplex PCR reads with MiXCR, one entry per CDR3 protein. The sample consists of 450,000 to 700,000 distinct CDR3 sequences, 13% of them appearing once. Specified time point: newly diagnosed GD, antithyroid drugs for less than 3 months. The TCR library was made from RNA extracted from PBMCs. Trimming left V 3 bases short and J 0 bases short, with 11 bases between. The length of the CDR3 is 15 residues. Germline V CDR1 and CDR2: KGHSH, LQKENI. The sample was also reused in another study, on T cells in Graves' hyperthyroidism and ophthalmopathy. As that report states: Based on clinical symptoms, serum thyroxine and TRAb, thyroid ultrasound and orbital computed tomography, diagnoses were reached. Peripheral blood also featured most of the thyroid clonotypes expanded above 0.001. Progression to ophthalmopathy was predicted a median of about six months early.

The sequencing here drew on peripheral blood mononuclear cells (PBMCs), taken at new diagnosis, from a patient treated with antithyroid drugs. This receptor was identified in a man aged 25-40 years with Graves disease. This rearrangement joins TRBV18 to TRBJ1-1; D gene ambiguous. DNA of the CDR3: TGTGCCAGCTCACCCATGGGAAGGATGAACACTGAAGCTTTCTTT. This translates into CASSPMGRMNTEAFF.